The 7 T cell receptor beta chains presented below share a single source sample, sequenced in a study of CD8 T cells in ankylosing spondylitis. Study-level results: There was a TCR beta motif, made of several highly homologous variants, that appeared characteristic of ankylosing spondylitis blood.

TCRdb redid the calling of the 5' RACE reads with MiXCR, one entry per CDR3 protein. The sample has 400,000 or so distinct CDR3 sequences, roughly a quarter seen once. Which antigens these TCRs recognize remains unknown. Sequencing was carried out using blood, either unsorted or a sorted T cell fraction (not recorded which). The receptors originated from a male donor with ankylosing spondylitis.

The CDR3 DNA follows: TGCAGTGCTACGGGCCCTAGCACAGATACGCAGTATTTT. Protein sequence: CSATGPSTDTQYF. The gene calls are TRBV20-1 and TRBJ2-3; D gene unclear. The CDR3 totals 13 residues. Germline-derived CDR1 and CDR2 are DFQATT and SNEGSKA (reference sequence). The V gene lost 4 bases and the J gene lost 0 bases, with 8 bases spanning the gap.

This clonotype was picked up a small number of times. This chain connects TRBV29-1 to TRBJ2-1; 9 bases align to TRBD2. CDR1 is SQVTM, CDR2 ANQGSEA, per germline. V was clipped by 4 bases and J by 7 bases; unmatched bases: 5. The CDR3 runs to 13 residues. The CDR3 region is CSVAGLAHNEQFF. CDR3 coding DNA: TGCAGCGTTGCGGGACTAGCCCATAATGAGCAGTTCTTC.

This sequence joins TRBV20-1 and TRBJ2-5; 14 bases are a match to TRBD2. Trimming at V came to 5 bases and at J to 4 bases, leaving 3 bases not matched to a gene. Germline V CDR1 and CDR2: DFQATT, SNEGSKA (reference sequence). CDR3 size: 14 residues. The CDR3 sequence is CSAGLAGGGETQYF. CDR3 sequence (DNA): TGCAGTGCTGGACTAGCGGGAGGCGGAGAGACCCAGTACTTC.

This clonotype came up a few times. The chain links TRBV20-1 to TRBJ2-5; 9 positions match TRBD1. This CDR3 has 14 residues. The germline gives CDR1 DFQATT, CDR2 SNEGSKA (reference sequence). Trimming removed 3 bases from V and 4 bases from J; junction bases left unmatched: 6. The CDR3, as DNA: TGCAGTGCTAGGGAAGACAGGGGGGGAGAGACCCAGTACTTC. Translated: CSAREDRGGETQYF.

This rearrangement joins TRBV11-2 to TRBJ1-3; no firm D call. Trimming took off 5 bases at V and 2 bases at J, with 16 bases between the two ends. Germline CDR1 is SGHAT and CDR2 is FQNNGV. This CDR3 has 16 residues. The CDR3 DNA reads TGTGCCAGCAGCCGTGGGTGGCCCGGACCTGGAAACACCATATATTTT. Translated, it gives CASSRGWPGPGNTIYF.

This clonotype showed up just a few times. The rearrangement uses TRBV20-1 and TRBJ1-4, with D unresolved. V was cut by 3 bases and J by 8 bases, with 22 bases left in between. This CDR3 has 16 residues. CDR1 and CDR2 from the germline V gene are DFQATT and SNEGSKA (reference sequence). This CDR3 reads CSARPPFDGSREKLFF. CDR3 DNA sequence: TGCAGTGCTAGGCCCCCCTTTGATGGGAGTAGGGAAAAACTGTTTTTT.

A few counts support this clonotype. The CDR3 region is CASSFFLASHEQYF. The CDR3 nucleotides read TGTGCCAGCAGTTTCTTCCTAGCGTCCCACGAGCAGTACTTC. The V and J genes are TRBV12-3 or TRBV12-4 and TRBJ2-7; D is perhaps TRBD2 (6 bases). The germline V and J ends were trimmed by 3 bases and 5 bases, with 14 bases remaining between them. CDR3 length equals 14 residues.